Below, one T cell receptor beta chain is given with its context. Antigen specificity is unknown. Clones were sequenced by immunoSEQ multiplex PCR, and TCRdb holds only the in-frame ones, with some missing. Among approximately 110,000 clones listed, 85% to 95% were seen once. This sample stems from a study of graft-versus-host responses after intestinal transplantation. As for the study in general: Recipients received multivisceral, liver-intestinal, or isolated intestinal transplants.

The V and J ends lost 2 bases and 1 base respectively, with 15 bases between them. Germline V lookup: CDR1 SGHDT, CDR2 YYEEEE. The CDR3 spans 16 residues. Study-wide results and caveats: Recipient marrow harbored GvH clones, some of which surfaced first in ileum or blood.

The receptor's source is a human donor who was the organ donor for an intestinal transplant. The chain has TRBV5-6 and TRBJ1-1; D gene uncertain. This material consisted of unstimulated CD8+ T cells sorted from spleen or lymph node cells, taken before transplant. The DNA for the CDR3 is TGTGCCAGCAGCTTTCGGGTTTTCTTGGGGAACACTGAAGCTTTCTTT. It is translated as CASSFRVFLGNTEAFF.